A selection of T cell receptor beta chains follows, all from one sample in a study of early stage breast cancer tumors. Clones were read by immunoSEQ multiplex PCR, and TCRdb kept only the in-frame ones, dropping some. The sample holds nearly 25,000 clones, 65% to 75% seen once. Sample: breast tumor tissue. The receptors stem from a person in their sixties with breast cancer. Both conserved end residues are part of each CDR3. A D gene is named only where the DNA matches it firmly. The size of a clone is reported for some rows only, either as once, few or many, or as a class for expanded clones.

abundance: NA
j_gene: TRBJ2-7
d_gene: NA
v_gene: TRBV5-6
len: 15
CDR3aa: CASSLEGKGPYEQYF
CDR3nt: TGTGCCAGCAGCTTGGAGGGGAAAGGGCCCTACGAGCAGTACTTC

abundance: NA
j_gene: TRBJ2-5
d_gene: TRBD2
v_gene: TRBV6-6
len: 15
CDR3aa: CASSYSASGQETQYF
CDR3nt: TGTGCCAGCAGTTACTCGGCTAGCGGACAAGAGACCCAGTACTTC

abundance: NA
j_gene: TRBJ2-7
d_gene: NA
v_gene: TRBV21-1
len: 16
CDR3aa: CASSKGSGGKTYEQYF
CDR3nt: TGTGCCAGCAGCAAAGGAAGTGGCGGGAAGACCTACGAGCAGTACTTC

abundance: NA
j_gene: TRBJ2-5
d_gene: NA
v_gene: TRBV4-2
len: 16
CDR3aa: CASSQDTGGASETQYF
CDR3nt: TGTGCCAGCAGCCAAGATACCGGGGGTGCCTCAGAGACCCAGTACTTC

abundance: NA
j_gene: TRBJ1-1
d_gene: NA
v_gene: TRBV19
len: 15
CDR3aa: CASSMLNTVNTEAFF
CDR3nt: TGTGCCAGTAGTATGCTAAACACAGTGAACACTGAAGCTTTCTTT

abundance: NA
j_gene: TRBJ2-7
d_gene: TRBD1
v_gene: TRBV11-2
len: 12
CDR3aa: CASSRDRDEQYF
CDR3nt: TGTGCCAGCAGCCGCGACAGGGACGAGCAGTACTTC

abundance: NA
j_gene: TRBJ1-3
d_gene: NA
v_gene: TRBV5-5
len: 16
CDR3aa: CASSKEPGRSGNTIYF
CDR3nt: TGTGCCAGCAGCAAGGAACCGGGTCGCTCTGGAAACACCATATATTTT

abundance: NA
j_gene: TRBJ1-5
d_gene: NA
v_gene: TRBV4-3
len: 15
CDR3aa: CASSQDFQSNQPQHF
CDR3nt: TGCGCCAGCAGCCAAGATTTCCAGAGCAATCAGCCCCAGCATTTT

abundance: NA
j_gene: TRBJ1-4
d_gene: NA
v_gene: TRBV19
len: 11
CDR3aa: CASSKLDKLFF
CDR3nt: TGTGCCAGTAGTAAGCTAGACAAACTGTTTTTT

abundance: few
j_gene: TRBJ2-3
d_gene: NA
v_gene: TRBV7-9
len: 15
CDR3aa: CASSLGGIATDTQYF
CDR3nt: TGTGCCAGCAGCTTAGGCGGGATCGCGACAGATACGCAGTATTTT

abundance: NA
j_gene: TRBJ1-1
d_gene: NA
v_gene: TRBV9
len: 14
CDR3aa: CASSVGRGRTEAFF
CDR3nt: TGTGCCAGCAGCGTAGGAAGGGGTCGGACTGAAGCTTTCTTT

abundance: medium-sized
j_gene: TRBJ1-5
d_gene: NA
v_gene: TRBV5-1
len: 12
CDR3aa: CASKAPQGPQHF
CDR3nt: TGCGCCAGCAAAGCCCCTCAGGGGCCCCAGCATTTT

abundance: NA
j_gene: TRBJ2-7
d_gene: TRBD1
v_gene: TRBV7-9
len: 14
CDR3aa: CASSYGQGSYEQYF
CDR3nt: TGTGCCAGCAGCTACGGACAGGGCTCCTACGAGCAGTACTTC

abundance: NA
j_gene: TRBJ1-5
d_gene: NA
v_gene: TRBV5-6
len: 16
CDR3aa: CASSLARGGSNQPQHF
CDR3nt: TGTGCCAGCAGCTTGGCCCGGGGGGGGAGCAATCAGCCCCAGCATTTT

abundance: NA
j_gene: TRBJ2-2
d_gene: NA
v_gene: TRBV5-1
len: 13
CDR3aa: CASSLDGTGELFF
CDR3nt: TGCGCCAGCAGCTTGGACGGTACCGGGGAGCTGTTTTTT

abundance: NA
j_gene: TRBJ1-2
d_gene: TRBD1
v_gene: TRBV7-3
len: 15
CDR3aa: CASSLMGSTGDGYTF
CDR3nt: TGTGCCAGCAGCTTAATGGGTAGTACAGGGGACGGCTACACCTTC

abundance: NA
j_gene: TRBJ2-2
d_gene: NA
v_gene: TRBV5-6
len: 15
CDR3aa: CASSQGQWITGELFF
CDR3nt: TGTGCCAGCAGCCAGGGCCAGTGGATCACCGGGGAGCTGTTTTTT

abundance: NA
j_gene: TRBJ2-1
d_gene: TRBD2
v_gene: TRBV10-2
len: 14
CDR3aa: CASLSLAGNNEQFF
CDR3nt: TGCGCCAGCCTCTCTTTAGCGGGTAACAATGAGCAGTTCTTC

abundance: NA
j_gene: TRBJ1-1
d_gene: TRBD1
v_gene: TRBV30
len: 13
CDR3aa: CAWGTGGRTEAFF
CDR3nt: TGTGCCTGGGGGACAGGGGGAAGGACTGAAGCTTTCTTT

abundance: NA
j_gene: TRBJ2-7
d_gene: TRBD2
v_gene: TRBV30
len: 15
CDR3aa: CAWSVGGAGSYEQYF
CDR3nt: TGTGCCTGGAGTGTTGGAGGAGCGGGATCTTACGAGCAGTACTTC